This TCR beta chain was recorded in a study of T cells in Graves' hyperthyroidism and ophthalmopathy. Study-level findings and limits: Blood also carried most thyroid clonotypes expanded above 0.001. A 13 V-J model separated ophthalmopathy from stable hyperthyroidism.

Between the trimmed V and J ends, which lost 7 bases and 4 bases, there was a span of 15 bases. This CDR3 region has 14 residues. Germline V gene data show CDR1 as SGHNT and CDR2 as YENEEA. Amplification of TCR beta CDR3 regions used RNA as the template. An initial round of RT-PCR targeting the TCR CDR3 relied on the HTBI primer set. Via MiXCR, TCRdb re-called the multiplex PCR reads, giving one row per CDR3 protein. The data hold 370,000 or so distinct CDR3 sequences, with roughly 25% observed a single time. A note on this clonotype: The antigen is unknown.

Specimen: blood. This chain uses TRBV11-3 with TRBJ2-3, with D unclear. This clonotype was sampled from a man aged 50-60 years with Graves' hyperthyroidism. The CDR3 DNA reads as TGTGCCAGCACCACCGGCCCGGAAGCAGATACGCAGTATTTT. Protein product: CASTTGPEADTQYF.